The 30 T cell receptor beta chains below come from one sample, sequenced in a study of T cell responses to AZD1222 COVID-19 vaccine. Produced via immunoSEQ multiplex PCR; TCRdb's table is partial and in-frame only. Of 70,000 or so clones listed, 88% were seen once; the top ten hold about 20%. The specimen was peripheral blood, collected on day 0 of AZD1222 vaccination. The receptors here all came from an adult in good health.

V and J are TRBV5-1 and TRBJ2-2; possibly TRBD1 for D (5 bases). V lost 3 bases and J 1 base, leaving 13 bases between the germline ends. CDR1 is SGHRS, CDR2 YFSETQ, per germline. CDR3 length equals 16 residues. The CDR3 coding sequence is TGCGCCAGCAGCTCCAACGGGCAGGGGAACACCGGGGAGCTGTTTTTT. Its translation: CASSSNGQGNTGELFF.

This clone appeared once. The chain carries TRBV7-2 and TRBJ2-3; tentatively, D is TRBD1 (6 bases). V lost 2 bases to trimming and J lost 3 bases, with 6 bases between them. The length of the CDR3 is 13 residues. Germline V lookup: CDR1 SGHTA, CDR2 FQGNSA. In nucleotides, the CDR3 is TGTGCCAGCAGCTTAACAGGGACAGATACGCAGTATTTT. Encoded protein: CASSLTGTDTQYF.

J is TRBJ2-7 and V is TRBV2; D not resolved. The CDR3 consists of 13 residues. Germline-derived CDR1 and CDR2 are SNHLY and FYNNEI. Deletions cut 2 bases from V and 2 bases from J, with 7 bases between. Here the CDR3 DNA reads TGTGCCAGCAGTGAAATCCTAACCTACGAGCAGTACTTC. It codes for CASSEILTYEQYF.

The chain joins TRBV5-1 to TRBJ2-2; D call uncertain. Germline V gene lookup returns CDR1 SGHRS and CDR2 YFSETQ. CDR3 length equals 14 residues. V was trimmed by 0 bases and J by 7 bases, leaving 10 bases between them. The CDR3 nucleotides read TGCGCCAGCAGCTTGGCCGTGGTTGGCGGGGAGCTGTTTTTT. Its protein product is CASSLAVVGGELFF.

The chain carries TRBV24-1 and TRBJ2-5, with 7 bases fitting TRBD2. CDR1 KGHDR and CDR2 SFDVKD come from the germline V gene. Trimming removed 5 bases from V and 5 bases from J; junction bases left unmatched: 7. CDR3 length equals 14 residues. CDR3 sequence reads: CATSAWGGSETQYF. The CDR3 DNA is TGTGCCACCAGTGCCTGGGGGGGATCGGAGACCCAGTACTTC.

The sample holds one count of this clone. The chain couples TRBV28 to TRBJ2-1; TRBD2 agrees at 8 bases. Germline trimming cut 5 bases from V and 4 bases from J; bases unmatched to any gene: 10. Germline CDR1 is MDHEN and CDR2 is SYDVKM. The CDR3 sequence is 16 residues long. In nucleotides, the CDR3 is TGTGCCAGCAGTGTCAGGCCCGGGACTAGTTACAATGAGCAGTTCTTC. This translates into CASSVRPGTSYNEQFF.

This clone has more than one count but fewer than ten. J is TRBJ2-7 and V is TRBV9; D possibly matches TRBD1 or TRBD2 (5 bases each). Germline assignment: CDR1 SGDLS and CDR2 YYNGEE. The CDR3 is 11 residues long. The V and J ends lost 4 bases and 5 bases respectively, with 7 bases between them. The CDR3 region has the DNA TGTGCCAGCAGCAGGGGAGACGAGCAGTACTTC. This encodes CASSRGDEQYF.

The V gene is TRBV3-1 (or the pseudogene TRBV3-2), the J gene TRBJ2-7; D remains unclear. Per the germline V gene, CDR1 is LGHDT and CDR2 is YNNKEL (reference sequence). The CDR3 totals 13 residues. Trimming removed 4 bases at V and 5 bases at J, with 12 bases between. The DNA of the CDR3 is TGTGCCAGCAGCCGCCAATCGTCGGACGAGCAGTACTTC. This encodes CASSRQSSDEQYF.

The chain employs TRBV6-5 and TRBJ2-1; possibly TRBD1 for D (8 bases). V was trimmed by 6 bases and J by 6 bases, leaving 18 bases between them. CDR3 length: 15 amino acids. CDR1 is MNHEY, CDR2 SVGAGI, per germline. CDR3 protein: CASSRPTGEGNEQFF. The DNA for the CDR3 is TGTGCCAGCAGCCGCCCGACAGGGGAGGGCAATGAGCAGTTCTTC.

The V and J genes are TRBV7-6 and TRBJ2-1, with TRBD2 identical over 7 bases. CDR3 size: 15 residues. J lost 7 bases, V lost 1 base, and 7 bases had no gene match. Germline V gives CDR1 SGHVS, CDR2 FNYEAQ. The CDR3 region is CASSLGTSSVNEQFF. CDR3 DNA: TGTGCCAGCAGCTTAGGGACTAGTTCCGTTAATGAGCAGTTCTTC.

The gene calls are TRBV7-2 and TRBJ1-6; possible D gene TRBD1, 6 bases. This CDR3 has 13 residues. The germline V gene has CDR1 SGHTA and CDR2 FQGNSA. The V and J ends lost 10 bases and 5 bases respectively, with 12 bases between them. This chain's CDR3 is CATHRDHNSPLHF. CDR3 DNA sequence: TGTGCCACTCACAGGGACCATAATTCACCCCTCCACTTT. Full variable domain (remainder filled in from reference TRBV7-2 and TRBJ1-6): GAGVSQSPSNKVTEKGKDVELRCDPISGHTALYWYRQSLGQGLEFLIYFQGNSAPDKSGLPSDRFSAERTGGSVSTLTIQRTQQEDSAVYLCATHRDHNSPLHFGNGTRLTVT.

The chain has TRBV4-3 and TRBJ2-7; D may be TRBD1 (6 bases). CDR1 is LGHNA, CDR2 YSLEER, per germline. V lost 3 bases and J 0 bases, leaving 18 bases between the germline ends. This CDR3 region has 17 residues. This chain's CDR3 is CASSQERQVRSSYEQYF. In DNA, the CDR3 is TGCGCCAGCAGCCAGGAGAGACAGGTTCGTTCCTCCTACGAGCAGTACTTC.

The gene calls are TRBV9 and TRBJ1-5; D might be TRBD1 (6 bases). This CDR3 is 14 amino acids long. The germline gives CDR1 SGDLS, CDR2 YYNGEE. Trimming pared 4 bases from V and 3 bases from J, leaving 11 bases between. The CDR3: CASSLGDNNQPQHF. Written as DNA, the CDR3 is TGTGCCAGCAGCCTGGGGGACAACAATCAGCCCCAGCATTTT.

The V and J genes are TRBV5-5 and TRBJ2-7; possibly TRBD1 for D (6 bases). Germline lookup yields CDR1 SGHKS and CDR2 YYEKEE (reference sequence). Between the trimmed V and J ends, which lost 4 bases and 3 bases, there was a span of 11 bases. CDR3 length: 13 amino acids. The CDR3 nucleotides are TGTGCCAGCAGCCCCGGGACACTCTACGAGCAGTACTTC. It codes for CASSPGTLYEQYF.

CDR3 protein: CASSARTGPNTGELFF. In nucleotides, the CDR3 is TGTGCCAGCAGTGCTCGGACAGGGCCTAACACCGGGGAGCTGTTTTTT. V usage is TRBV6-1 and J usage is TRBJ2-2; TRBD1 matches at 8 bases. The germline V gene encodes CDR1 MNHNS and CDR2 SASEGT. V lost 4 bases, J lost 2 bases, and 6 bases stayed unmatched. This CDR3 has 16 residues.

This sequence joins TRBV19 and TRBJ2-7; 7 positions agree with TRBD2. Germline V CDR1 and CDR2: LNHDA, SQIVND (reference sequence). V lost 5 bases and J lost 3; bases outside the gene matches: 7. This CDR3 is 14 amino acids long. The DNA for the CDR3 is TGTGCCAGTAGTCCAAGTGGGGGGGGCTACGAGCAGTACTTC. Translation gives CASSPSGGGYEQYF. Variable domain in full (rest from reference TRBV19 and TRBJ2-7): DGGITQSPKYLFRKEGQNVTLSCEQNLNHDAMYWYRQDPGQGLRLIYYSQIVNDFQKGDIAEGYSVSREKKESFPLTVTSAQKNPTAFYLCASSPSGGGYEQYFGPGTRLTVT.

The chain recombines TRBV5-5 with TRBJ2-1, with TRBD2 identical over 13 bases. The CDR3 is made up of 15 amino acids. Germline lookup yields CDR1 SGHKS and CDR2 YYEKEE (reference sequence). The V and J ends lost 0 bases and 7 bases, in that order; junction bases with no gene match: 1. CDR3 in amino acids: CASSLGLAGGNEQFF. The CDR3 nucleotides read TGTGCCAGCAGCTTGGGACTAGCGGGGGGAAATGAGCAGTTCTTC.

The V and J genes are TRBV7-2 and TRBJ2-3; 7 bases fit TRBD2. The CDR3 is 16 amino acids. After removal of 5 bases from V and 0 bases from J, the junction contained 8 bases not matched to a gene. Germline CDR1 reads SGHTA; CDR2 reads FQGNSA. For the CDR3, the DNA is TGTGCCAGCAGCCCCGGGTGGCGGGGGAGCACAGATACGCAGTATTTT. Translated, it gives CASSPGWRGSTDTQYF.

The V and J genes are TRBV7-6 and TRBJ2-3; D unclear. Germline-derived CDR1 and CDR2 are SGHVS and FNYEAQ. The CDR3 totals 15 residues. Trimming removed 2 bases at V and 2 bases at J, with 11 bases between. Here the CDR3 reads CASSLTGRLTDTQYF. The CDR3 DNA is TGTGCCAGCAGCTTAACCGGCAGACTCACAGATACGCAGTATTTT. Drawing the rest from reference TRBV7-6 and TRBJ2-3, the complete variable domain is GAGVSQSPRYKVTKRGQDVALRCDPISGHVSLYWYRQALGQGPEFLTYFNYEAQQDKSGLPNDRFSAERPEGSISTLTIQRTEQRDSAMYRCASSLTGRLTDTQYFGPGTRLTVL.

CDR3 DNA: TGCGCCAGCAGCCAAGATAGGTCCAGGGTATCTGGAAACACCATATATTTT. Translating it yields CASSQDRSRVSGNTIYF. The chain recombines TRBV4-1 with TRBJ1-3; possible D gene TRBD1, 5 bases. The V gene's germline CDR1 is MGHRA and CDR2 YSYEKL. The CDR3 is 17 residues long. With 0 bases removed from V and 1 base from J, the gap between germline ends came to 13 bases.

The chain joins TRBV15 to TRBJ2-1; D possibly uses TRBD1 or TRBD2 (5 bases each). CDR1 LNHNV and CDR2 YYDKDF come from the germline V gene (reference sequence). CDR3 length equals 15 residues. V lost 0 bases and J lost 4, with 10 bases in between. The CDR3 spells CATSREGDGYNEQFF. CDR3 in DNA: TGTGCCACCAGCAGAGAAGGGGACGGTTACAATGAGCAGTTCTTC.

The chain links TRBV6-6 to TRBJ2-2, with D unclear. CDR1 MNHNY and CDR2 SVGAGI come from the germline V gene (reference sequence). V was shortened by 0 bases and J by 4 bases, with 3 bases between the two germline ends. The CDR3 loop spans 13 amino acids. This CDR3 reads CASSYSGTGELFF. The DNA of the CDR3 is TGTGCCAGCAGTTACTCAGGCACCGGGGAGCTGTTTTTT.

V gene TRBV30 combines with J gene TRBJ1-1, with D unresolved. The CDR3 has 12 amino acids. Between the trimmed V and J ends, which lost 5 bases and 1 base, there was a span of 8 bases. From germline, CDR1 is GTSNPN and CDR2 SVGIG (reference sequence). CDR3 coding DNA: TGTGCCTGGTCTAGTCAGAACACTGAAGCTTTCTTT. This gives the protein CAWSSQNTEAFF.

The V gene is TRBV7-6, the J gene TRBJ1-3; 7 bases line up with TRBD1. This CDR3 region has 18 residues. Germline V gene sequence: CDR1 SGHVS, CDR2 FNYEAQ. V was clipped by 5 bases and J by 0 bases; unmatched bases: 13. The CDR3 is CASSKYRDSPSSGNTIYF. In DNA, the CDR3 is TGTGCCAGCAGCAAATACCGGGACAGCCCAAGCTCTGGAAACACCATATATTTT.

The chain joins TRBV18 to TRBJ1-5, with D possibly matching TRBD1 (5 bases). This CDR3 has 13 amino acids. Trimming took 6 bases from V and 1 from J, leaving 7 bases between them. Germline CDR1 KGHSH, CDR2 LQKENI. In DNA, the CDR3 is TGTGCCAGCTCGCGGGACAGCAATCAGCCCCAGCATTTT. Translation: CASSRDSNQPQHF. The full variable domain, in which reference TRBV18 and TRBJ1-5 provide the parts outside the CDR3, is NAGVMQNPRHLVRRRGQEARLRCSPMKGHSHVYWYRQLPEEGLKFMVYLQKENIIDESGMPKERFSAEFPKEGPSILRIQQVVRGDSAAYFCASSRDSNQPQHFGDGTRLSIL.

Here the CDR3 reads CASSVGYEQYF. The CDR3 region has the DNA TGTGCCAGCAGCGTTGGTTACGAGCAGTACTTC. The V and J genes are TRBV27 and TRBJ2-7; the D is unclear. This CDR3 has 11 residues. Germline loops: CDR1 MNHEY, CDR2 SMNVEV (reference sequence). Trimming took 6 bases from V and 4 from J, leaving 7 bases between them.

The chain couples TRBV6-6 to TRBJ1-1, with D possibly being TRBD1 (6 bases). The germline V gene has CDR1 MNHNY and CDR2 SVGAGI (reference sequence). The CDR3 covers 16 residues. V was clipped by 2 bases and J by 1 base, with 14 bases between them. The CDR3 loop is CASSYRPTGPNTEAFF. DNA for the CDR3: TGTGCCAGCAGTTACCGACCCACAGGGCCGAACACTGAAGCTTTCTTT.

This chain uses TRBV28 with TRBJ2-7, with no clear D. Germline V gives CDR1 MDHEN, CDR2 SYDVKM. CDR3 length: 15 amino acids. V lost 5 bases to trimming and J lost 2 bases, with 16 bases between them. This CDR3 is CASSIPGVPAYEQYF. CDR3 DNA: TGTGCCAGCAGTATACCTGGGGTGCCAGCCTACGAGCAGTACTTC. The whole variable domain, remainder taken from reference TRBV28 and TRBJ2-7, is DVKVTQSSRYLVKRTGEKVFLECVQDMDHENMFWYRQDPGLGLRLIYFSYDVKMKEKGDIPEGYSVSREKKERFSLILESASTNQTSMYLCASSIPGVPAYEQYFGPGTRLTVT.

The chain couples TRBV6-2 or TRBV6-3 to TRBJ2-1, with 8 bases fitting TRBD2. Trimming took 6 bases from V and 4 from J; bases not matched to a gene: 8. Germline CDR1 is MNHEY and CDR2 is SVGEGT. The CDR3 extends over 15 amino acids. CDR3 sequence (DNA): TGTGCCAGCAGCCCGACTAGCGCGTCGTACAATGAGCAGTTCTTC. It encodes CASSPTSASYNEQFF.

This clone was observed a few times. The chain is built from TRBV7-9 and TRBJ1-1, with 7 bases identical to TRBD1. J was trimmed by 2 bases and V by 6 bases; bases with no gene match: 3. The CDR3 is 13 amino acids. Germline lookup yields CDR1 SEHNR and CDR2 FQNEAQ (reference sequence). The CDR3 sequence: CASSWDSNTEAFF. The CDR3 DNA reads as TGTGCCAGCAGTTGGGACAGTAACACTGAAGCTTTCTTT.